Shown below are 25 T cell receptor beta chains from a single sample sequenced in a study of T cells after somatic rescue of genetic block. The table came from immunoSEQ multiplex PCR; TCRdb's copy has only in-frame clones and leaves some out. The profile shows 50,000 to 60,000 clones, 95% to 96% of them singletons. Sample: peripheral blood mononuclear cells (PBMCs). All receptors come from a child under two years old.

This rearrangement joins TRBV28 to TRBJ2-4; a possible D gene is TRBD2 (5 bases). This CDR3 contains 14 residues. The V gene lost 2 bases and the J gene lost 0 bases, with 5 bases spanning the gap. CDR1 is MDHEN, CDR2 SYDVKM, per germline. DNA of the CDR3: TGTGCCAGCAGTTTAGCGGGAGCCAAAAACATTCAGTACTTC. It is translated as CASSLAGAKNIQYF.

Regarding this clone: Other DNA sequences in this specimen translate into the identical CDR3. CDR3 DNA: TGTGCCTGGAGCGGGGATAGCAATCAGCCCCAGCATTTT. Translating it yields CAWSGDSNQPQHF. This rearrangement joins TRBV30 to TRBJ1-5; D gene uncertain. Trimming took 3 bases from V and 0 from J, leaving 6 bases between them. This CDR3 has 13 residues. Germline assignment: CDR1 GTSNPN and CDR2 SVGIG (reference sequence).

This chain uses TRBV13 with TRBJ2-2; TRBD1 might be the D (6 bases). There are 16 residues in the CDR3. The germline V gene encodes CDR1 PRHDT and CDR2 FYEKMQ (reference sequence). V was cut by 5 bases and J by 4 bases, with 17 bases left in between. The CDR3 nucleotides are TGTGCCAGCAGCCCAGAGACAGGTTCTAGCACCGGGGAGCTGTTTTTT. Its protein is CASSPETGSSTGELFF.

V gene TRBV4-1 combines with J gene TRBJ1-1, with unresolved D. The V and J ends lost 6 bases and 0 bases respectively, with 17 bases between them. This CDR3 spans 16 amino acids. Germline CDR1 MGHRA, CDR2 YSYEKL. Written as DNA, the CDR3 is TGCGCCAGCAGTCATAAAACAGATGGGGTGAACACTGAAGCTTTCTTT. This sequence encodes CASSHKTDGVNTEAFF.

Only one count was recorded for this clone. The chain has TRBV4-1 and TRBJ2-7, with TRBD2 as a possible D gene (7 bases). The CDR3 totals 14 residues. Trimming took off 5 bases at V and 7 bases at J, with 18 bases between the two ends. In germline, CDR1 is MGHRA, CDR2 YSYEKL. CDR3 nucleotides: TGCGCCAGCAGCGGTAGCGGGCGGAGGGGGGAGCAGTACTTC. Its translation is CASSGSGRRGEQYF.

The chain joins TRBV13 to TRBJ2-1; D is unresolved. This CDR3 is 14 amino acids long. The V end lost 6 bases, the J end lost 2 bases, and 11 bases lay between the germline ends. Germline CDR1 and CDR2: PRHDT and FYEKMQ (reference sequence). The CDR3 nucleotides are TGTGCCAGCAGGAGACTTGGGCCCTACAATGAGCAGTTCTTC. Encoded protein: CASRRLGPYNEQFF.

This sequence joins TRBV7-9 and TRBJ2-7; D ambiguous. Trimming removed 1 base from V and 2 bases from J, with 9 bases in between. CDR3 length: 14 residues. Germline CDR1 and CDR2: SEHNR and FQNEAQ (reference sequence). The CDR3: CASSLGPGPYEQYF. The DNA for the CDR3 is TGTGCCAGCAGCTTAGGTCCGGGCCCCTACGAGCAGTACTTC.

The genes are TRBV28 and TRBJ2-3; a weak D match, TRBD1 (5 bases). CDR1 is MDHEN, CDR2 SYDVKM, per germline. CDR3 length: 14 residues. Trimming removed 6 bases from V and 6 bases from J, with 16 bases in between. The CDR3 spells CASSPKGRWDTQYF. In nucleotides, the CDR3 is TGTGCCAGCAGCCCAAAGGGGCGGTGGGATACGCAGTATTTT.

The V call is TRBV6-5, the J call TRBJ1-2; no clear D gene. Germline-derived CDR1 and CDR2 are MNHEY and SVGAGI. V dropped 10 bases and J dropped 0 bases, with 6 bases sitting between them. This CDR3 has 11 amino acids. CDR3 loop: CATSANYGYTF. The CDR3 DNA reads as TGTGCCACCTCAGCTAACTATGGCTACACCTTC.

J is TRBJ1-4 and V is TRBV7-2, with a weak D call TRBD1 (6 bases). The CDR3 covers 15 residues. V lost 5 bases and J 4 bases, leaving 14 bases between the germline ends. Per germline, CDR1 SGHTA and CDR2 FQGNSA. As DNA, the CDR3 is TGTGCCAGCAGCGGCCGGGACATTCTTAATGAAAAACTGTTTTTT. The encoded protein is CASSGRDILNEKLFF. The complete variable domain, with remaining parts taken from reference TRBV7-2 and TRBJ1-4, reads GAGVSQSPSNKVTEKGKDVELRCDPISGHTALYWYRQSLGQGLEFLIYFQGNSAPDKSGLPSDRFSAERTGGSVSTLTIQRTQQEDSAVYLCASSGRDILNEKLFFGSGTQLSVL.

The rearrangement links TRBV11-2 to TRBJ2-3, with a weak D call TRBD2 (5 bases). The germline V gene has CDR1 SGHAT and CDR2 FQNNGV. This CDR3 spans 14 amino acids. V lost 1 base and J lost 0, with 5 bases in between. The CDR3 protein is CASSLAGSTDTQYF. For the CDR3, the DNA is TGTGCCAGCAGCTTAGCGGGAAGCACAGATACGCAGTATTTT.

The chain has TRBV7-9 and TRBJ1-1, with D tentatively TRBD1 (5 bases). The CDR3 loop spans 14 amino acids. The V gene lost 5 bases and the J gene lost 4 bases, with 14 bases spanning the gap. Germline CDR1 is SEHNR and CDR2 is FQNEAQ (reference sequence). The CDR3 here is CASSPTSRGTEAFF. CDR3 bases: TGTGCCAGCAGCCCAACTTCGAGGGGCACTGAAGCTTTCTTT.

This sequence joins TRBV27 and TRBJ2-7, with 10 bases fitting TRBD2. Germline V gene sequence: CDR1 MNHEY, CDR2 SMNVEV (reference sequence). CDR3 length equals 14 residues. Trimming removed 4 bases from V and 5 bases from J; junction bases left unmatched: 5. CDR3 DNA: TGTGCCAGCAGTTCGGGACTAGCGATCCACGAGCAGTACTTC. Translating it yields CASSSGLAIHEQYF.

This sequence joins TRBV28 and TRBJ1-6; unclear D gene. Per germline, CDR1 MDHEN and CDR2 SYDVKM. This CDR3 has 14 amino acids. Trimming removed 8 bases at V and 3 bases at J, with 11 bases between. Here the CDR3 DNA reads TGTGCCAGCGAAGGACCGGACTATAATTCACCCCTCCACTTT. This sequence encodes CASEGPDYNSPLHF.

The rearrangement uses TRBV27 and TRBJ2-7; 7 bases line up with TRBD1. CDR3 size: 14 residues. Germline CDR1 and CDR2: MNHEY and SMNVEV (reference sequence). Trimming at V came to 6 bases and at J to 3 bases, leaving 8 bases not matched to a gene. This chain's CDR3 is CASRMTGLLYEQYF. The CDR3 DNA is TGTGCCAGCAGAATGACAGGGCTCCTCTACGAGCAGTACTTC.

The J gene is TRBJ2-7, the V gene TRBV4-1, with D unclear. This CDR3 region has 15 residues. Trimming took 0 bases from V and 2 from J, leaving 11 bases between them. CDR1 and CDR2 (germline): MGHRA, YSYEKL. CDR3: CASSQERVHPYEQYF. CDR3 nucleotides: TGCGCCAGCAGCCAAGAAAGGGTACACCCCTACGAGCAGTACTTC.

The rearrangement joins TRBV19 to TRBJ1-2; D gene uncertain. V lost 3 bases and J lost 1, with 9 bases in between. Germline V gene lookup returns CDR1 LNHDA and CDR2 SQIVND (reference sequence). The CDR3 runs 14 residues. The CDR3: CASSIDNDNYGYTF. DNA for the CDR3: TGTGCCAGTAGTATTGACAATGATAACTATGGCTACACCTTC.

The chain carries TRBV7-9 and TRBJ2-5, with 9 bases aligning to TRBD2. V lost 5 bases to trimming and J lost 5 bases; unmatched junction nucleotides: 15. This CDR3 has 17 residues. Germline assignment: CDR1 SEHNR and CDR2 FQNEAQ (reference sequence). The CDR3 coding sequence is TGTGCCAGCAGCGTGGCTAGCGGGGAGGGAGGCCGCGAGACCCAGTACTTC. Amino acid sequence: CASSVASGEGGRETQYF.

The chain joins TRBV28 to TRBJ1-3; 7 bases match TRBD1. In germline, CDR1 is MDHEN, CDR2 SYDVKM. This CDR3 spans 15 amino acids. With V trimmed by 6 bases and J by 0 bases, 5 bases remained unmatched. Here the CDR3 DNA reads TGTGCCAGCAGAACAGGGGCTTACTCTGGAAACACCATATATTTT. Translated, it gives CASRTGAYSGNTIYF. Variable domain in full (rest from reference TRBV28 and TRBJ1-3): DVKVTQSSRYLVKRTGEKVFLECVQDMDHENMFWYRQDPGLGLRLIYFSYDVKMKEKGDIPEGYSVSREKKERFSLILESASTNQTSMYLCASRTGAYSGNTIYFGEGSWLTVV.

The sample holds one count of this clone. The chain joins TRBV30 to TRBJ2-3; 8 nucleotides agree with TRBD2. CDR3 length: 12 amino acids. V gave up 5 bases and J gave up 7 bases; unmatched junction bases: 5. Germline V lookup: CDR1 GTSNPN, CDR2 SVGIG (reference sequence). CDR3 amino acids: CAWRGLAHTQYF. As DNA, the CDR3 is TGTGCCTGGCGCGGACTAGCCCATACGCAGTATTTT.

The genes are TRBV6-5 and TRBJ2-5; 9 nucleotides agree with TRBD2. The CDR3 is 15 residues long. Per the germline V gene, CDR1 is MNHEY and CDR2 is SVGAGI. V shed 2 bases, J shed 3 bases, and the junction held 4 bases outside the gene matches. The CDR3 region is CASSYRLAGKETQYF. In DNA, the CDR3 is TGTGCCAGCAGTTACCGGCTAGCGGGAAAAGAGACCCAGTACTTC.

The rearrangement uses TRBV6-1 and TRBJ1-1, with TRBD1 matching over 12 bases. Germline CDR1 reads MNHNS; CDR2 reads SASEGT. The CDR3 length is 15 residues. V dropped 5 bases and J dropped 4; count of bases not matched to a gene: 5. CDR3 protein: CASSPGQGAGTEAFF. The CDR3 DNA reads as TGTGCCAGCAGTCCGGGACAGGGGGCAGGCACTGAAGCTTTCTTT.

The V gene is TRBV6-7, the J gene TRBJ2-3; 13 bases agree with TRBD2. TRBV6-7 is placed among ORFs of uncertain function. CDR3 length equals 16 residues. V shed 5 bases and J 3 bases; nucleotides not matched to a gene: 5. CDR3 sequence: CASSLGTSGKTDTQYF. The DNA for the CDR3 is TGTGCCAGCAGTCTAGGGACTAGCGGGAAGACAGATACGCAGTATTTT.

CDR3 coding DNA: TGTGCCAGCAGGCACAACAGGGTCGGCTCACCCCTCCACTTT. It is translated as CASRHNRVGSPLHF. The chain is built from TRBV7-9 and TRBJ1-6, with D possibly TRBD1 on 6 matching bases. Per the germline V gene, CDR1 is SEHNR and CDR2 is FQNEAQ (reference sequence). Trimming cost V 6 bases and J 10 bases, with 16 bases left between them. CDR3 size: 14 residues. The variable domain in full, with the rest retrieved from reference TRBV7-9 and TRBJ1-6, is DTGVSQNPRHKITKRGQNVTFRCDPISEHNRLYWYRQTLGQGPEFLTYFQNEAQLEKSRLLSDRFSAERPKGSFSTLEIQRTEQGDSAMYLCASRHNRVGSPLHFGNGTRLTVT.

Concerning this clone itself: The missing conserved phenylalanine or tryptophan at the end of this CDR3 makes a read error likely. The limits of the CDR3 on the DNA are not certain, so only TCRdb's listed CDR3 is given. The V gene is TRBV19, the J gene TRBJ1-1. The CDR3 contains 13 residues when both ends are counted. Germline CDR1 reads LNHDA; CDR2 reads SQIVND (reference sequence). Here the CDR3 reads CASSIDLRGRPRV.